Listed here are 3 T cell receptor beta chains from one sample, sequenced in a study of cytomegalovirus exposure and HLA in healthy donors. In the PCR, 60 Vbeta and 13 Jbeta primers were used. Measured with immunoSEQ multiplex PCR; TCRdb has only the in-frame clones, and not every one. The sample includes some 110,000 clones, more than 75% seen only once; the top ten take approximately 1.5%. The sample comprised PBMCs. The receptors were sampled from a woman aged 35 to 49 in good health and CMV-seronegative.

This clone was seen just once. This CDR3 is CASSVTGTDTQYF. The CDR3 DNA sequence: TGTGCCAGCAGCGTAACAGGGACAGATACGCAGTATTTT. The chain carries TRBV9 and TRBJ2-3, with a tentative D call TRBD1 (6 bases). Germline assignment: CDR1 SGDLS and CDR2 YYNGEE. This CDR3 comprises 13 residues. V was clipped by 1 base and J by 3 bases, with 6 bases between them.

The chain couples TRBV28 to TRBJ1-6; TRBD1 aligns across 10 bases. The length of the CDR3 is 15 residues. Germline V gene sequence: CDR1 MDHEN, CDR2 SYDVKM. Trimming cost V 6 bases and J 9 bases; bases outside gene matches: 8. The CDR3: CASRPRQGALSPLHF. The CDR3 coding sequence is TGTGCCAGCAGGCCAAGACAGGGGGCTCTTTCACCCCTCCACTTT. Together with reference TRBV28 and TRBJ1-6, the CDR3 gives the full variable domain: DVKVTQSSRYLVKRTGEKVFLECVQDMDHENMFWYRQDPGLGLRLIYFSYDVKMKEKGDIPEGYSVSREKKERFSLILESASTNQTSMYLCASRPRQGALSPLHFGNGTRLTVT.

Only a few counts were recorded for this clone. V is TRBV10-2 and J is TRBJ2-1; D perhaps matches TRBD2 (5 bases). V dropped 7 bases and J dropped 4 bases, with 20 bases sitting between them. The CDR3 sequence is 16 residues long. CDR1 and CDR2 (germline): WSHSY, SAAADI. The CDR3 is CASIDGAAGLYNEQFF. As DNA, the CDR3 is TGCGCCAGCATTGATGGTGCAGCAGGACTGTACAATGAGCAGTTCTTC.